This T cell receptor beta chain was identified during a study of T cell responses to AZD1222 COVID-19 vaccine. The analysis combined second doses at about 4 or about 12 weeks. The repertoire was sequenced with immunoSEQ multiplex PCR; TCRdb's copy has only in-frame clones and lacks some. The top ten hold approximately 18% of the sample, which has 110,000 or so clones, 85% to 90% seen once. The receptor was isolated from an adult who received the AZD1222 COVID-19 vaccine. Sequenced here: peripheral blood, sampled 28 days after the second AZD1222 dose.

The chain's CDR3 is CATRGAHTEAFF. The CDR3 coding sequence is TGTGCCACCCGAGGCGCCCACACTGAAGCTTTCTTT. The chain links TRBV6-5 to TRBJ1-1; the D is unclear. The germline V and J ends were trimmed by 10 bases and 3 bases, with 12 bases remaining between them. Per germline, CDR1 MNHEY and CDR2 SVGAGI. This CDR3 comprises 12 residues.